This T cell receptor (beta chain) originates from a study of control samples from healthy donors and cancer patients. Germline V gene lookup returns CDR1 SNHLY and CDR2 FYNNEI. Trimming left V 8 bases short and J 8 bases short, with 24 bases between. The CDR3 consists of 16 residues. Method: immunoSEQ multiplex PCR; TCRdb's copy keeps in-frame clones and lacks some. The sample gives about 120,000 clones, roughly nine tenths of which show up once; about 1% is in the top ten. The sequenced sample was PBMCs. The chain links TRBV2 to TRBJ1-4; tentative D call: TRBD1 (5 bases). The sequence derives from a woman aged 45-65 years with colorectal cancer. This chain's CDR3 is CASCYSPGTPGEKLFF. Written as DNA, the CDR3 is TGTGCCAGCTGTTACTCCCCCGGGACCCCGGGGGAAAAACTGTTTTTT.